This TCR beta chain comes out of a study of CD8 T cells in ankylosing spondylitis. Study-level findings and limits: In ankylosing spondylitis patients, matched synovial fluid reportedly showed significant enrichment of disease-linked clones. Some motif variants had been reported before (in reactive arthritis synovial fluid and blood). Peripheral blood held disease-linked clones only at relatively low frequency, and these were CD8+. The study identified a TCR beta motif of about eight highly homologous variants that appeared characteristic of ankylosing spondylitis blood.

TCRdb re-analysed the 5' RACE reads in MiXCR, keeping a single row per CDR3 protein. The sample shows over 600,000 distinct CDR3 sequences, 15% to 20% of them seen only once. On this clonotype: Its antigen is unidentified.

Germline loops: CDR1 SGHTA, CDR2 FQGTGA. The CDR3 has 19 residues. V shed 5 bases and J 4 bases; nucleotides not matched to a gene: 15. The sample was blood, either unsorted or a sorted T cell fraction (not recorded which). The genes are TRBV7-3 and TRBJ2-2; 11 nucleotides align to TRBD1. The TCR was taken from a male donor with ankylosing spondylitis. This CDR3 is CASSVGTGGHHISTGELFF. For the CDR3, the DNA is TGTGCCAGCAGCGTGGGGACAGGGGGACACCACATCAGCACCGGGGAGCTGTTTTTT.